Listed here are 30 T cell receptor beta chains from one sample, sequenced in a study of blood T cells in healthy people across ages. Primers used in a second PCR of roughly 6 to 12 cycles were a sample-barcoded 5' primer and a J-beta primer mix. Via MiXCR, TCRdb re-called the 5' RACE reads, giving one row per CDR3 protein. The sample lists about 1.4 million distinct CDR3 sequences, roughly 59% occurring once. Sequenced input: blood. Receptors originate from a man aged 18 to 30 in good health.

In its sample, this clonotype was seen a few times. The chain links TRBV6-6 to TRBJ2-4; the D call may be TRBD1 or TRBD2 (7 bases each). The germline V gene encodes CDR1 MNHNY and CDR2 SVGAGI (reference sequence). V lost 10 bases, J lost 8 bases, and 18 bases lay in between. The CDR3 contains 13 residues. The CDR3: CATQGGKIDIQYF. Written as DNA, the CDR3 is TGTGCCACCCAGGGGGGGAAAATTGACATTCAGTACTTC.

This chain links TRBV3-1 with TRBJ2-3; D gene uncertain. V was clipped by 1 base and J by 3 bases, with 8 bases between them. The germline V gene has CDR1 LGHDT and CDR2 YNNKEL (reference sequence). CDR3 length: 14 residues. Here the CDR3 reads CASSQGLWTDTQYF. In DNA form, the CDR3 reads TGTGCCAGCAGCCAAGGACTGTGGACAGATACGCAGTATTTT.

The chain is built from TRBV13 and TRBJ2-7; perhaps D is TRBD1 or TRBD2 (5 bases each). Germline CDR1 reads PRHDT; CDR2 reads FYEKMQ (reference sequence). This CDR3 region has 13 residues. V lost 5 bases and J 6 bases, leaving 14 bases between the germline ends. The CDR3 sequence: CASSRLGTLEQYF. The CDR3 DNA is TGTGCCAGCAGCCGTCTGGGGACCCTCGAGCAGTACTTC.

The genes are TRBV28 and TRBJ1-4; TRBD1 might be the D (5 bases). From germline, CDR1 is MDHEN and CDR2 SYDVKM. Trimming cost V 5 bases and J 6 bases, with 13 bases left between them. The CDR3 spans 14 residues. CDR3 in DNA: TGTGCCAGCAGTCAGGTGGGGGTCCATGAAAAACTGTTTTTT. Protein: CASSQVGVHEKLFF.

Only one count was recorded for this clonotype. CDR3 amino acids: CSAFHGASGAYEQYF. For the CDR3, the DNA is TGCAGTGCTTTCCACGGGGCTAGCGGGGCCTACGAGCAGTACTTC. J is TRBJ2-7 and V is TRBV20-1; 9 bases are shared with TRBD2. The CDR3 length is 15 residues. Trimming at V came to 5 bases and at J to 2 bases, leaving 10 bases not matched to a gene. In germline, CDR1 is DFQATT, CDR2 SNEGSKA (reference sequence).

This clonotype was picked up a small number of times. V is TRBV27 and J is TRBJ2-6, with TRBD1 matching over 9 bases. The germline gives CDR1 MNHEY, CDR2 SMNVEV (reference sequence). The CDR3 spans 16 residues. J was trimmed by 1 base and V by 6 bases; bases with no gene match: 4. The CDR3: CASSPGTGSGANVLTF. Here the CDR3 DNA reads TGTGCCAGCAGCCCCGGGACAGGGTCTGGGGCCAACGTCCTGACTTTC. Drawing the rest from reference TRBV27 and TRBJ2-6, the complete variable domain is EAQVTQNPRYLITVTGKKLTVTCSQNMNHEYMSWYRQDPGLGLRQIYYSMNVEVTDKGDVPEGYKVSRKEKRNFPLILESPSPNQTSLYFCASSPGTGSGANVLTFGAGSRLTVL.

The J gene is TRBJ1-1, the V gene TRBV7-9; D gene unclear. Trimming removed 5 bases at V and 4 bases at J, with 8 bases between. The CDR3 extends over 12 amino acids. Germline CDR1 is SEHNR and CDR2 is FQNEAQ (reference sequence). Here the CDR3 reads CASSTLSTEAFF. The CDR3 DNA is TGTGCCAGCAGCACCTTATCCACTGAAGCTTTCTTT.

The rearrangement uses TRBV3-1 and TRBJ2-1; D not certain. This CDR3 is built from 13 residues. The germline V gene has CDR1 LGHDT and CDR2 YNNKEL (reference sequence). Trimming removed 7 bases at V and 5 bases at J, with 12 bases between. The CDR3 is CASTPRDDNEQFF. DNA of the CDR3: TGTGCCAGCACTCCCCGTGACGACAATGAGCAGTTCTTC.

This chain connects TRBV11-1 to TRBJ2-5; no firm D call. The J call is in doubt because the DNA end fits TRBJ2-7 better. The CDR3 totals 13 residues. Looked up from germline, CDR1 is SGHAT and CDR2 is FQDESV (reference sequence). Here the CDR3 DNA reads TGTGCCAGCAGTCGGCCAGAATCCTACGAGCAGTACTTC. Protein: CASSRPESYEQYF.

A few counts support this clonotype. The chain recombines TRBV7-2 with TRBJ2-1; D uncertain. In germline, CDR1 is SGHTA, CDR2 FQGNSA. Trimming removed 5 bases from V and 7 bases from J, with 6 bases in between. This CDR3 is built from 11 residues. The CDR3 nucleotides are TGTGCCAGCAGCGTAAAAAATGAGCAGTTCTTC. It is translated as CASSVKNEQFF. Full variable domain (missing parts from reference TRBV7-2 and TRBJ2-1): GAGVSQSPSNKVTEKGKDVELRCDPISGHTALYWYRQSLGQGLEFLIYFQGNSAPDKSGLPSDRFSAERTGGSVSTLTIQRTQQEDSAVYLCASSVKNEQFFGPGTRLTVL.

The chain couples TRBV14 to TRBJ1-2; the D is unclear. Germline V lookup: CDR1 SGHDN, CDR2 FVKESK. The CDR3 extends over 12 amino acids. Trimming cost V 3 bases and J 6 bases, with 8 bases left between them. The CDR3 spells CASSHYGDGYTF. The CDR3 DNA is TGTGCCAGCAGCCATTACGGCGATGGCTACACCTTC.

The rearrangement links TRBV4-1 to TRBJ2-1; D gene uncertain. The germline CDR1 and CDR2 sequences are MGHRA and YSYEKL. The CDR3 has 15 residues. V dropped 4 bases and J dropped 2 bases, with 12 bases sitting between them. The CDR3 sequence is CASSPIEAAYNEQFF. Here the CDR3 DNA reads TGCGCCAGCAGCCCAATAGAGGCCGCCTACAATGAGCAGTTCTTC.

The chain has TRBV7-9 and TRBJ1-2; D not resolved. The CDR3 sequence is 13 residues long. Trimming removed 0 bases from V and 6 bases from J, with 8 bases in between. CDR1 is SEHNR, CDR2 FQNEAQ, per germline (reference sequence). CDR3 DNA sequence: TGTGCCAGCAGCTTAGCGTGGACTGATGGCTACACCTTC. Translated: CASSLAWTDGYTF.

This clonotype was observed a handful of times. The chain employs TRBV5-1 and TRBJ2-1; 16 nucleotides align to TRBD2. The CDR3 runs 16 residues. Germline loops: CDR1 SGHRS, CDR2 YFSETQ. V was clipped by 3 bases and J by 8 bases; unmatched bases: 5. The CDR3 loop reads CASSSGLAGGLDEQFF. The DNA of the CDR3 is TGCGCCAGCAGCTCGGGACTAGCGGGAGGGCTAGATGAGCAGTTCTTC.

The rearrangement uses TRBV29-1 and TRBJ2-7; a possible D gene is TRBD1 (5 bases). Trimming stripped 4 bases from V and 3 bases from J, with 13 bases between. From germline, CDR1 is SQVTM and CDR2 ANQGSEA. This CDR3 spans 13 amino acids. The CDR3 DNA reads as TGCAGCGTTGCCGGCAGGGCCAACTACGAGCAGTACTTC. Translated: CSVAGRANYEQYF.

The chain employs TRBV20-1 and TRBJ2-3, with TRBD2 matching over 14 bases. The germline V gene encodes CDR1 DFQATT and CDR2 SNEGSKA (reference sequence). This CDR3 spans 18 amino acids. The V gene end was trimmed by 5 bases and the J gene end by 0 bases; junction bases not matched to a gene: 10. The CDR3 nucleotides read TGCAGTGCTCCCGGGGTCTGGACTAGCGGGGGGAGCACAGATACGCAGTATTTT. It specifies CSAPGVWTSGGSTDTQYF.

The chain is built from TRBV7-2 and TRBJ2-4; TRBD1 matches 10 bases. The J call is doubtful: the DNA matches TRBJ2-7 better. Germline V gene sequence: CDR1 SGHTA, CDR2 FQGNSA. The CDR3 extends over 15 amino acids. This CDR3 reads CASRKGDRGSREQYF. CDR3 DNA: TGTGCCAGCAGAAAGGGGGACAGGGGAAGCCGCGAGCAGTACTTC.

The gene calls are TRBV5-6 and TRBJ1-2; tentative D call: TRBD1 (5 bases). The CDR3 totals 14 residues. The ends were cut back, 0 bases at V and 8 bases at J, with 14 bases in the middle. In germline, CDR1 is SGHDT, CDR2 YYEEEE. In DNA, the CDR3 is TGTGCCAGCAGCTTGGATGTCGGTGACAGCGGCTACACCTTC. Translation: CASSLDVGDSGYTF.

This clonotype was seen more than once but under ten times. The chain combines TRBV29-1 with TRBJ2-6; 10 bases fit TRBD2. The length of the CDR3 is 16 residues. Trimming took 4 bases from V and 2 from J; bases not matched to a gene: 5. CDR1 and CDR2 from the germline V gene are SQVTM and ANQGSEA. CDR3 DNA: TGCAGCGTTGTCCCTAGCGGGGGCACTGGGGCCAACGTCCTGACTTTC. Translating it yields CSVVPSGGTGANVLTF.

The CDR3 DNA reads as TGTGCCACCAGTGATCGTACGCGGGAGACCCAGTACTTC. This translates into CATSDRTRETQYF. The chain joins TRBV24-1 to TRBJ2-5, with D unclear. Trimming shortened V by 3 bases and J by 5 bases, and 9 bases separated the two germline ends. CDR3 length: 13 amino acids. Germline V gives CDR1 KGHDR, CDR2 SFDVKD.

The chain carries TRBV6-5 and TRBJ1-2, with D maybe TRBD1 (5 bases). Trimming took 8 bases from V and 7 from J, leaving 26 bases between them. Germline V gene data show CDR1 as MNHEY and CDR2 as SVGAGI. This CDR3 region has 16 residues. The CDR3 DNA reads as TGTGCCAGCCGAGATGACTGGGCCTCCTGGGACGGTGGCTACACCTTC. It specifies CASRDDWASWDGGYTF.

The CDR3 DNA sequence: TGTGCCAGCAGTATGAGCTATGGCTACACCTTC. Translated: CASSMSYGYTF. This chain connects TRBV6-6 to TRBJ1-2, with D hard to call. Germline V gene data show CDR1 as MNHNY and CDR2 as SVGAGI (reference sequence). The CDR3 length is 11 residues. V dropped 5 bases and J dropped 4 bases, with 5 bases sitting between them.

The CDR3: CATTAENTGELFF. The CDR3 coding sequence is TGTGCCACCACCGCAGAGAACACCGGGGAGCTGTTTTTT. The chain has TRBV15 and TRBJ2-2, with no clear D. V was cut by 7 bases and J by 1 base, with 7 bases left in between. This CDR3 region has 13 residues. Looked up from germline, CDR1 is LNHNV and CDR2 is YYDKDF (reference sequence).

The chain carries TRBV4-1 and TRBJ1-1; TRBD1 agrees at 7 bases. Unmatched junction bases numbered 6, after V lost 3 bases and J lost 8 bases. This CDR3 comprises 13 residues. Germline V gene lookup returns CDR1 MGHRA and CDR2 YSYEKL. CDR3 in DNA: TGCGCCAGCAGCCATGTGTGGGACAGCGAAGCTTTCTTT. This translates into CASSHVWDSEAFF.

CDR3 residues: CSICSVGTHEQYF. The CDR3 DNA sequence: TGCAGCATATGTTCTGTCGGAACCCACGAGCAGTACTTC. The chain has TRBV29-1 and TRBJ2-4; D gene unclear. Gene TRBJ2-7 matches the end of the DNA better, so the J call may be wrong. The CDR3 extends over 13 amino acids. From germline, CDR1 is SQVTM and CDR2 ANQGSEA.

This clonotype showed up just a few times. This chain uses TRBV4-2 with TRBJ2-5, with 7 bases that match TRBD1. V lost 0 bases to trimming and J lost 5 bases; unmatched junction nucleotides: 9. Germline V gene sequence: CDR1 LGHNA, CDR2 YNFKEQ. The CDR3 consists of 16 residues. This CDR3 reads CASSQDRGQRGETQYF. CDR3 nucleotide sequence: TGTGCCAGCAGCCAAGATAGGGGACAGAGGGGGGAGACCCAGTACTTC.

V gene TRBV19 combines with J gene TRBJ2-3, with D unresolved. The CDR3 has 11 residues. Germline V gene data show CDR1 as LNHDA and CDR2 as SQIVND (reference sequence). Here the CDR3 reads CVLNGTDTQYF. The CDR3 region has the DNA TGTGTATTAAATGGCACAGATACGCAGTATTTT.

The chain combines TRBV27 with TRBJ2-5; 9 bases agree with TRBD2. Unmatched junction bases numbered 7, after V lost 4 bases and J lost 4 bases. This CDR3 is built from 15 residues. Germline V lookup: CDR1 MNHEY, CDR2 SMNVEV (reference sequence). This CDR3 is CASSSFAGGVETQYF. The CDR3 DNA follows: TGTGCCAGCAGTTCCTTCGCGGGGGGGGTAGAGACCCAGTACTTC.

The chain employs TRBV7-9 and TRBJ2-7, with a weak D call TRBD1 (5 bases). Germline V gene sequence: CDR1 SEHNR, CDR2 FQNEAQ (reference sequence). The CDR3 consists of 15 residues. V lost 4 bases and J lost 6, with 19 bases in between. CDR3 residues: CASSSSLIGDSEQYF. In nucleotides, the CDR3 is TGTGCCAGCAGCTCATCCCTCATAGGGGATTCCGAGCAGTACTTC.

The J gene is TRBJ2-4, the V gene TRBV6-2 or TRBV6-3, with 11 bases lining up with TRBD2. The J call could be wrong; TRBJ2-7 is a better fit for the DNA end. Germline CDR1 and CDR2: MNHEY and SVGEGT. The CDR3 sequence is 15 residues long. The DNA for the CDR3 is TGTGCCAGCACTAAAACTAGCGGGGGATCCTACGAGCAGTACTTC. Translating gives CASTKTSGGSYEQYF.